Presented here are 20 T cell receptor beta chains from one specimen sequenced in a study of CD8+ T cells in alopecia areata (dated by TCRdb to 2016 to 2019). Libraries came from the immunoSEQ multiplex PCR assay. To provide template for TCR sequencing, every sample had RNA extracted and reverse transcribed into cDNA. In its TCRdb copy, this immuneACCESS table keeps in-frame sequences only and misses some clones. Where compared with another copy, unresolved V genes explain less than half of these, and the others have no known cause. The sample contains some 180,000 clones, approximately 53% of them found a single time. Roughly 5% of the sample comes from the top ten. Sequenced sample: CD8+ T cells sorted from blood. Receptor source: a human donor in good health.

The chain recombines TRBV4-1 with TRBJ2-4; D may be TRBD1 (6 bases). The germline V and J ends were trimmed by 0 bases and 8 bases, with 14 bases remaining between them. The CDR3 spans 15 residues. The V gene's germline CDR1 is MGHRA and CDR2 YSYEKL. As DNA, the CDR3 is TGCGCCAGCAGCCAAGACGGAACAGGGCGTGACATTCAGTACTTC. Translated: CASSQDGTGRDIQYF.

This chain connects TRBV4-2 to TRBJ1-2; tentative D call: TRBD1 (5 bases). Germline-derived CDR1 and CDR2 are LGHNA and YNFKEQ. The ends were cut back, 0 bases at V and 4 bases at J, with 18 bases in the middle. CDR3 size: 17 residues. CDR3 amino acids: CASSQEEGVGRAYGYTF. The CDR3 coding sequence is TGTGCCAGCAGCCAAGAAGAGGGCGTGGGCAGGGCCTATGGCTACACCTTC.

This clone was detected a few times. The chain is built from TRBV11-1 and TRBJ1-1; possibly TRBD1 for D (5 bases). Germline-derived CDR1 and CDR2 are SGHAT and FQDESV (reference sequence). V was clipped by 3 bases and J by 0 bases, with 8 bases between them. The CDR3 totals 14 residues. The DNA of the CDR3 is TGTGCCAGCAGCTTCAGGGCTTTGAACACTGAAGCTTTCTTT. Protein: CASSFRALNTEAFF.

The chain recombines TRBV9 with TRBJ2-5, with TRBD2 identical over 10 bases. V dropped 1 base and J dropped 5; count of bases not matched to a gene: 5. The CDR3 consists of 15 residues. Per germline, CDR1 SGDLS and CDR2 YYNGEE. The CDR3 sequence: CASSVQRGGRETQYF. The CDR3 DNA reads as TGTGCCAGCAGCGTACAGCGGGGGGGCCGGGAGACCCAGTACTTC. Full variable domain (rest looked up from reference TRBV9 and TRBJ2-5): DSGVTQTPKHLITATGQRVTLRCSPRSGDLSVYWYQQSLDQGLQFLIQYYNGEERAKGNILERFSAQQFPDLHSELNLSSLELGDSALYFCASSVQRGGRETQYFGPGTRLLVL.

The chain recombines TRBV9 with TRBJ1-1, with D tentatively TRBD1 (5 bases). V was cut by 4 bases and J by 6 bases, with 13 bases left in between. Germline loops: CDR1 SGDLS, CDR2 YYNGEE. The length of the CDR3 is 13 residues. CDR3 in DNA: TGTGCCAGCAGCATAGGAGGGGCCCCTGAAGCTTTCTTT. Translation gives CASSIGGAPEAFF.

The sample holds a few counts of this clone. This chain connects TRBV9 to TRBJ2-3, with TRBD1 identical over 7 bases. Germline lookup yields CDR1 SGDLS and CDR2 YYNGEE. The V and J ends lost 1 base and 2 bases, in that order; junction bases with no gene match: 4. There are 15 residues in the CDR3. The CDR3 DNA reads TGTGCCAGCAGCGTACGAGGGGGCCCCACAGATACGCAGTATTTT. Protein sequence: CASSVRGGPTDTQYF.

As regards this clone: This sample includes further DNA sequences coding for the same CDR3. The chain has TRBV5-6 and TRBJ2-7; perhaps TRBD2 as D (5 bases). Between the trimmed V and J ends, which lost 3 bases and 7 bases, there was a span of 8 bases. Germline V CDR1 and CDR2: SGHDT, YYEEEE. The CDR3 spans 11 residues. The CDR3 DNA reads TGTGCCAGCAGCTCGACGGGAGAGCAGTACTTC. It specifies CASSSTGEQYF.

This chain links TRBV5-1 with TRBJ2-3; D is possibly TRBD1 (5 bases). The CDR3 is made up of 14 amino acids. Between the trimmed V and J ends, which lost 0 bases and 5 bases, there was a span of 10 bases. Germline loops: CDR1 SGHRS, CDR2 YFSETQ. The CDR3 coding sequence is TGCGCCAGCAGCTTGGGGCAGGGTGAAGATACGCAGTATTTT. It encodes CASSLGQGEDTQYF.

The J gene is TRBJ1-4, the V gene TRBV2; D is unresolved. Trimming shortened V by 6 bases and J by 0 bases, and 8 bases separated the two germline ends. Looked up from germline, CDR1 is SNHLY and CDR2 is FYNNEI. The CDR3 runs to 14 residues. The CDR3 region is CASSLDATNEKLFF. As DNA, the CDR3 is TGTGCCAGCAGCCTAGACGCAACTAATGAAAAACTGTTTTTT.

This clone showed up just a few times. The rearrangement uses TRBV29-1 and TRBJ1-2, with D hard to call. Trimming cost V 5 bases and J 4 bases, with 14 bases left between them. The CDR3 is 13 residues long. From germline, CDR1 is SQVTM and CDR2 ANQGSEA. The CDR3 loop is CSVLGGSVYGYTF. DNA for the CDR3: TGCAGCGTTCTCGGCGGTTCGGTCTATGGCTACACCTTC. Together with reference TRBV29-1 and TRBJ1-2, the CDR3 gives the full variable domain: SAVISQKPSRDICQRGTSLTIQCQVDSQVTMMFWYRQQPGQSLTLIATANQGSEATYESGFVIDKFPISRPNLTFSTLTVSNMSPEDSSIYLCSVLGGSVYGYTFGSGTRLTVV.

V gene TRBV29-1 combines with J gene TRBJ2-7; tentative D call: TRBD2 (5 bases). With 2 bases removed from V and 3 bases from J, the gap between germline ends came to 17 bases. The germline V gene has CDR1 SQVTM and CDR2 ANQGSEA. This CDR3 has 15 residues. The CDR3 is CSVELPGRVDYEQYF. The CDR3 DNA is TGCAGCGTTGAACTTCCGGGAAGGGTGGACTACGAGCAGTACTTC.

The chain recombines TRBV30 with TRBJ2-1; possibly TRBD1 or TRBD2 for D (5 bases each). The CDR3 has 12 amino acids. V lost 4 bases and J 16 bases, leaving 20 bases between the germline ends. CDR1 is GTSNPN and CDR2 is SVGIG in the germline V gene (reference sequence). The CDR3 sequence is CAWKLIRGASFF. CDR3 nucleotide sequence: TGTGCCTGGAAACTTATCCGGGGCGCTTCTTTCTTC.

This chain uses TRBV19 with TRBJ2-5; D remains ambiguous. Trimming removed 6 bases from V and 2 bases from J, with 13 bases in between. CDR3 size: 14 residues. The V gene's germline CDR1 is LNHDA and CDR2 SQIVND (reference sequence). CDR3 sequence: CASSLRWFQETQYF. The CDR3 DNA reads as TGTGCCAGTAGCCTTAGGTGGTTTCAAGAGACCCAGTACTTC.

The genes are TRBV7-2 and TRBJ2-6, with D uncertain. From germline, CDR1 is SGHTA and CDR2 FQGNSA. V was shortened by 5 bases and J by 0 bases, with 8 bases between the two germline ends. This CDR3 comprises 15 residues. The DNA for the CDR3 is TGTGCCAGCAGCCCAGGCCCCTCTGGGGCCAACGTCCTGACTTTC. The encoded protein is CASSPGPSGANVLTF.

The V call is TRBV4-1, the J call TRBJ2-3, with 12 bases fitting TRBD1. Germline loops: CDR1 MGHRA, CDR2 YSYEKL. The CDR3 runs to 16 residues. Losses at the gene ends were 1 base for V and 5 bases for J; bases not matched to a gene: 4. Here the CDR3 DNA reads TGCGCCAGCAGCCAAGGGGACAGGGGGCGACAAGATACGCAGTATTTT. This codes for CASSQGDRGRQDTQYF.

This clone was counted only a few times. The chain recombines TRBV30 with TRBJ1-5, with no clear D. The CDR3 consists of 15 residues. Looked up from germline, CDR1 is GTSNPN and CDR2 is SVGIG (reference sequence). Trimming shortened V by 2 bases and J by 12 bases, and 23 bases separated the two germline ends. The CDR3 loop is CAWSQDPALTEVQHF. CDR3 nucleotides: TGTGCCTGGAGTCAGGACCCTGCCCTTACGGAGGTCCAGCATTTT.

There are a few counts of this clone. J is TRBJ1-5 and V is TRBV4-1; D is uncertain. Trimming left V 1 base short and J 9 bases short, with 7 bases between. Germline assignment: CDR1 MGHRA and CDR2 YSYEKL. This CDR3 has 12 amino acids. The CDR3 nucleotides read TGCGCCAGCAGCCAAGCGGACGGGCCCCAGCATTTT. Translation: CASSQADGPQHF.

For the CDR3, the DNA is TGTGCCAGCAGTCAGGGGGCATCGAGGAGCACAGATACGCAGTATTTT. Protein sequence: CASSQGASRSTDTQYF. This sequence joins TRBV7-9 and TRBJ2-3, with TRBD1 identical over 8 bases. The CDR3 length is 16 residues. J was trimmed by 0 bases and V by 6 bases; bases with no gene match: 8. Germline V gene lookup returns CDR1 SEHNR and CDR2 FQNEAQ (reference sequence).

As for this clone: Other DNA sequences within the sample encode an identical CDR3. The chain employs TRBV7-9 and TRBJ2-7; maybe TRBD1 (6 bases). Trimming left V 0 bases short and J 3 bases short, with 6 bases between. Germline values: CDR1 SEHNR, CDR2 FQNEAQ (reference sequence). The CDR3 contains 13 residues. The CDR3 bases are TGTGCCAGCAGCTTAGCAGGGGGCTACGAGCAGTACTTC. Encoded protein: CASSLAGGYEQYF.

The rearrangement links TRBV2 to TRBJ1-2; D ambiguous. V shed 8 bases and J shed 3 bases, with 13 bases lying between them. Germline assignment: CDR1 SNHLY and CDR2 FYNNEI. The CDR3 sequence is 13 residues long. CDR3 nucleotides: TGTGCCAGCGGCGACCATCTGGACTATGGCTACACCTTC. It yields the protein CASGDHLDYGYTF.